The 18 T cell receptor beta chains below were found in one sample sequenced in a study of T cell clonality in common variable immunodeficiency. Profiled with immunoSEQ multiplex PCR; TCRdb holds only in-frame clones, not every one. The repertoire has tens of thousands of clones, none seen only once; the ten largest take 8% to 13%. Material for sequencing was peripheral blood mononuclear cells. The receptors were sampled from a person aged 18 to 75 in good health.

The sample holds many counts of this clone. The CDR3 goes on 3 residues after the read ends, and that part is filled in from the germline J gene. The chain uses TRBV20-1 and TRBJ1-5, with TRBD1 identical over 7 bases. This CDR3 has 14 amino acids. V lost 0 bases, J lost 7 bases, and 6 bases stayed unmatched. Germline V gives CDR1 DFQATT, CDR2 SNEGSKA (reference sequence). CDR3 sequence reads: CSARDIAGGQPQHF. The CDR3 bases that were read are TGCAGTGCTAGAGATATAGCAGGGGGACAGCCC.

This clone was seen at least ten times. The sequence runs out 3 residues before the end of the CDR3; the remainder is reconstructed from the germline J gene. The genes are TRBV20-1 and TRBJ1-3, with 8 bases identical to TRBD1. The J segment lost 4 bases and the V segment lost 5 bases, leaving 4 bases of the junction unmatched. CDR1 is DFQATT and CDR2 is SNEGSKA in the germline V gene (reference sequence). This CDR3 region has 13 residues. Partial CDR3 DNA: TGCAGTGCTCCGGACAGGGCAGGAAACACC. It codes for CSAPDRAGNT. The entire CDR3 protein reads CSAPDRAGNTIYF.

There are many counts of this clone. The CDR3 sequence: CSARLGGNTEAFF. CDR3 bases read: TGCAGTGCTAGATTAGGGGGGAACACTGAA. The rearrangement uses TRBV20-1 and TRBJ1-1, with D possibly matching TRBD1 (6 bases). The read gets to within 3 residues of the CDR3 end, and the germline J gene fills in the rest. CDR3 length: 13 residues. Per germline, CDR1 DFQATT and CDR2 SNEGSKA (reference sequence). V shed 2 bases and J shed 1 base, with 8 bases lying between them.

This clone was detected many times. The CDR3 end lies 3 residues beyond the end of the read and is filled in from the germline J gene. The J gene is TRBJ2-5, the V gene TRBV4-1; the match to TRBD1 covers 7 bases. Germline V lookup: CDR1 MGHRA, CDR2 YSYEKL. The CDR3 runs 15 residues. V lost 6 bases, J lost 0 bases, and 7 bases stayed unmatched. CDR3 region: CASRPGQAYQETQYF. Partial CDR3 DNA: TGCGCCAGCAGACCAGGACAGGCCTACCAAGAGACC.

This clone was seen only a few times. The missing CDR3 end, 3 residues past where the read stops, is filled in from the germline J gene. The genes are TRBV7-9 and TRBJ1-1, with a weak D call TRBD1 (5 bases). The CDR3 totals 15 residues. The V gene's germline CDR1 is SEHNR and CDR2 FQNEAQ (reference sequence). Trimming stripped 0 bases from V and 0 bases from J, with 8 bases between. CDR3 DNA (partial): TGTGCCAGCAGCTTAGCGGGGGGGGTGAACACTGAA. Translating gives CASSLAGGVNTE. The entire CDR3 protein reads CASSLAGGVNTEAFF.

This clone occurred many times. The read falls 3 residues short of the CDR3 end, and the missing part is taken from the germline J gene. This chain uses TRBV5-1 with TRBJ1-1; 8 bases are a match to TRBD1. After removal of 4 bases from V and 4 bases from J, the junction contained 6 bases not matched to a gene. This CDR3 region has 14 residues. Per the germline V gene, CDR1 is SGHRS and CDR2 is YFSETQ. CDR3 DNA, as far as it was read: TGCGCCAGCAGCCACTCTGACAGGGGCACTGAA. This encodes CASSHSDRGTE. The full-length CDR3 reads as CASSHSDRGTEAFF.

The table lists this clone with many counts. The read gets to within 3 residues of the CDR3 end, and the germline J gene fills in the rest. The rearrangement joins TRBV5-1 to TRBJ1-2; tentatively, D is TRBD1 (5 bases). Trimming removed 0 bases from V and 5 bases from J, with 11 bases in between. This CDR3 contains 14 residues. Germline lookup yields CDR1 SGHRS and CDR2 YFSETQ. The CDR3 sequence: CASSLEEGRYGYTF. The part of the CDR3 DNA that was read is TGCGCCAGCAGCTTGGAGGAGGGGCGGTATGGC.

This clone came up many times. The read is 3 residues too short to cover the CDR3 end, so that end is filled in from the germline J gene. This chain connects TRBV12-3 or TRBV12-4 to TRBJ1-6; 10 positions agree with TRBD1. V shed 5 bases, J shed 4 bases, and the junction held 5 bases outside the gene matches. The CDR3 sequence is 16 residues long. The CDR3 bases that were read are TGTGCCAGCAGTGAAGGACAGGGGGGATATAATTCACCC. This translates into CASSEGQGGYNSP. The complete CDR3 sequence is CASSEGQGGYNSPLHF.

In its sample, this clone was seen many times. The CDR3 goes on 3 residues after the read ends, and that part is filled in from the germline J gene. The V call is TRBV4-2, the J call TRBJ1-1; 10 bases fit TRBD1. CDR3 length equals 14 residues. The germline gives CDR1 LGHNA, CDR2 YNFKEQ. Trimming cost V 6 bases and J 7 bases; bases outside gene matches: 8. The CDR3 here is CASRLSGTGDEAFF. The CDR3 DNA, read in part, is TGTGCCAGCAGACTATCCGGGACAGGGGATGAA.

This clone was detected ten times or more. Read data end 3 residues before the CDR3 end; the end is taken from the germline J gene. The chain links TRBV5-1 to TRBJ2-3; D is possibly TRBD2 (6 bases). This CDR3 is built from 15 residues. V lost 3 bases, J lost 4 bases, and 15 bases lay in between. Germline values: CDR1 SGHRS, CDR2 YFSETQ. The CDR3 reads CASSSEGLLPDTQYF. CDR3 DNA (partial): TGCGCCAGCAGCTCGGAGGGACTTCTGCCAGATACG. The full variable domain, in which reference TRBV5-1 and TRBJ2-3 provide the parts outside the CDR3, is KAGVTQTPRYLIKTRGQQVTLSCSPISGHRSVSWYQQTPGQGLQFLFEYFSETQRNKGNFPGRFSGRQFSNSRSEMNVSTLELGDSALYLCASSSEGLLPDTQYFGPGTRLTVL.

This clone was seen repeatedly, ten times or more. CDR3 sequence reads: CASRGTSGKEYEQYF. The part of the CDR3 DNA that was read is TGTGCCAGCAGGGGTACTAGCGGGAAGGAATACGAG. This chain uses TRBV28 with TRBJ2-7; TRBD2 aligns across 10 bases. From the germline J gene comes the end of the CDR3, since the read stops 3 residues before it. The V gene's germline CDR1 is MDHEN and CDR2 SYDVKM. The junction had 9 bases not matched to a gene; V was cut back by 6 bases and J by 4 bases. The length of the CDR3 is 15 residues.

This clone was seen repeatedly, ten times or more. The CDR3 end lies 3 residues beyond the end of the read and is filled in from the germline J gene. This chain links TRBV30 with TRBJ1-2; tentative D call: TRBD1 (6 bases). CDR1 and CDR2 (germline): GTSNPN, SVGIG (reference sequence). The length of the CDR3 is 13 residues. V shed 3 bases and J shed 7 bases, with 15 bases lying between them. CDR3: CAWSAFRQAGYTF. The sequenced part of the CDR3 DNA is TGTGCCTGGAGCGCTTTTCGACAGGCTGGC.

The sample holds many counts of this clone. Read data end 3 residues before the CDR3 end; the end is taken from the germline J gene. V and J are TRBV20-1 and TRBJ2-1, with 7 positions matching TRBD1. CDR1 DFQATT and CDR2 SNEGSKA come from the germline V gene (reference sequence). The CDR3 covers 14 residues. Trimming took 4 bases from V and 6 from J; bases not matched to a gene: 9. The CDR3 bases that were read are TGCAGTGCTATAGGGGGCAGAGGGGGCAATGAG. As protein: CSAIGGRGGNE. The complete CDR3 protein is CSAIGGRGGNEQFF.

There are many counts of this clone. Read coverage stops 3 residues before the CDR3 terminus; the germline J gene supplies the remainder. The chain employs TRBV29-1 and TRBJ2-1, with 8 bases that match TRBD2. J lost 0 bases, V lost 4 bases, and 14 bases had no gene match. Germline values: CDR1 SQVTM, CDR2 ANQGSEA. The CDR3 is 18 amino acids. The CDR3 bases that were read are TGCAGCGTTGCAGGTGGGGCTAGCGGGTACAGCTCCTACAATGAG. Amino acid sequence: CSVAGGASGYSSYNE. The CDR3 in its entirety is CSVAGGASGYSSYNEQFF.

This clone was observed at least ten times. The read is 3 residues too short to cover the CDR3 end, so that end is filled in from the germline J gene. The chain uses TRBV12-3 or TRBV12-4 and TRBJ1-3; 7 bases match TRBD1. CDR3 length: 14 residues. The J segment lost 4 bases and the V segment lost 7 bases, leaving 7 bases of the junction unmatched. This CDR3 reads CASINPGQGNTIYF. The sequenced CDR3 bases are TGTGCCAGCATCAATCCGGGACAGGGAAACACC.

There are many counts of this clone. This chain's CDR3 is CASSLSRGSYEQYF. The sequenced CDR3 bases are TGTGCCAGCAGCTTGTCGCGGGGTTCCTACGAG. V gene TRBV7-2 combines with J gene TRBJ2-7; maybe TRBD2 (6 bases). The sequenced fragment ends 3 residues before the CDR3 boundary, so the rest is inferred from the germline J gene. The CDR3 has 14 amino acids. Per germline, CDR1 SGHTA and CDR2 FQGNSA. The V gene lost 3 bases and the J gene lost 1 base, with 10 bases spanning the gap.

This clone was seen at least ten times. CDR3 sequence: CASTPGLAVGETQYF. The covered CDR3 bases are TGCGCCAGCACCCCGGGACTAGCGGTCGGGGAGACC. The chain recombines TRBV10-2 with TRBJ2-5; TRBD2 aligns across 11 bases. The sequence runs out 3 residues before the end of the CDR3; the remainder is reconstructed from the germline J gene. The CDR3 length is 15 residues. Losses at the gene ends were 7 bases for V and 5 bases for J; bases not matched to a gene: 9. In germline, CDR1 is WSHSY, CDR2 SAAADI.

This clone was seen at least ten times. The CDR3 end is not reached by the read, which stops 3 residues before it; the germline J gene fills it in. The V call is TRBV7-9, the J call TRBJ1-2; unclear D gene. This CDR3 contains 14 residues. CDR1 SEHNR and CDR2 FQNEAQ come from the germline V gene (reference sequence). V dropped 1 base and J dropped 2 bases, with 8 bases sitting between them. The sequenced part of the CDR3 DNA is TGTGCCAGCAGCTTAGACACCTTCAACTATGGC. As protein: CASSLDTFNYG. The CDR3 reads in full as CASSLDTFNYGYTF.